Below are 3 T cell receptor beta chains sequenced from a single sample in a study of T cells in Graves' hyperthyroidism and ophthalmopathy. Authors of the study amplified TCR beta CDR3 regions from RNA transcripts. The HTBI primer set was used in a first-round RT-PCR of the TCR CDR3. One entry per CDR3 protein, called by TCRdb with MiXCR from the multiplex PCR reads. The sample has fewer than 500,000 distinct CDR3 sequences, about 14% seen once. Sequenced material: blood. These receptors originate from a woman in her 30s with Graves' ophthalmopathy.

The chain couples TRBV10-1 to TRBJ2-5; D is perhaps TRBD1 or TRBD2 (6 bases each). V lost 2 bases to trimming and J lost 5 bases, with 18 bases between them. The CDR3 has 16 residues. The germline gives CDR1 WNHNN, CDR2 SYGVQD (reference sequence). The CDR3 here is CASSEDPGANSETQYF. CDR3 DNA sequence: TGCGCCAGCAGTGAGGACCCGGGGGCGAATAGTGAGACCCAGTACTTC.

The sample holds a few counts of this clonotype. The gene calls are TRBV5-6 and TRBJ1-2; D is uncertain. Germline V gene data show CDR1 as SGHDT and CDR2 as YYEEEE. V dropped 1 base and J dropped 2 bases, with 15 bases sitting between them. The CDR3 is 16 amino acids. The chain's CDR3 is CASSLFTGARNYGYTF. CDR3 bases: TGTGCCAGCAGCTTGTTTACGGGTGCCAGAAACTATGGCTACACCTTC.

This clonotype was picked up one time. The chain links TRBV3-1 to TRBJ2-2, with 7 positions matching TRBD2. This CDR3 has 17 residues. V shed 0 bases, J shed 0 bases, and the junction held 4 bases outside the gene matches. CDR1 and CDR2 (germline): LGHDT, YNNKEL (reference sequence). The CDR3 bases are TGTGCCAGCAGCCAAGATTCGGGAGGCGCGAACACCGGGGAGCTGTTTTTT. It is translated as CASSQDSGGANTGELFF.